Listed here are 9 T cell receptor beta chains from one sample, sequenced in a study of tumor-infiltrating lymphocytes in primary liver carcinoma. A primer matching the constant region was used to make TCR beta cDNA from 450 to 550 ng of total RNA. Three nested multiplex PCR rounds, a slightly modified ARM-PCR method, built the TCR beta libraries. Use of TRBV1-TRBV30 forward primers with a C-beta reverse primer characterized the first two PCR rounds, which lasted roughly 9 cycles each. One entry per CDR3 protein, called by TCRdb with MiXCR from the multiplex PCR reads. This sample has about 200,000 distinct CDR3 sequences, with 65% found just once. Both blood RNA, taken from unsorted whole blood, and germline DNA were extracted. The sequenced material came from peripheral blood. Source of these receptors: a woman aged 60-70 years with primary liver carcinoma and hepatitis B virus infection.

This clonotype has ten or more counts. A junction boundary mismatches the germline segment, possibly from a read error. The V call is TRBV6-1, the J call TRBJ1-1, with D maybe TRBD1 (5 bases). This CDR3 has 13 amino acids. Germline V CDR1 and CDR2: MNHNS, SASEGT. The CDR3 bases are TGTGCCAGCAGTGAGCAAGAGGGGACCACCCTGGGCTTT. As protein: CASSEQEGTTLGF.

V and J are TRBV29-1 and TRBJ1-2; D is unresolved. Germline V gives CDR1 SQVTM, CDR2 ANQGSEA. V lost 3 bases, J lost 3 bases, and 14 bases lay in between. This CDR3 has 14 residues. The CDR3 DNA sequence: TGCAGCGTTGACCCTGGGCGGAGGGACTATGGCTACACCTTC. Amino acids: CSVDPGRRDYGYTF.

In its sample, this clonotype was seen once. One end of the junction fails to match germline, which may point to a read error. This sequence joins TRBV5-1 and TRBJ1-2; no reliable D call. CDR1 SGHRS and CDR2 YFSETQ come from the germline V gene. The CDR3 is 14 amino acids. CDR3: CASSLHSSNHGYTF. DNA for the CDR3: TGCGCCAGCAGCTTACACAGCTCTAACCATGGCTACACCTTC.

On this clonotype itself: The junction departs from the called germline gene at one end, perhaps through a read error. The DNA for the CDR3 is TGCAGCGTCGGACAGGCCGTCGGGCCACCCCCCCACTTT. Translating gives CSVGQAVGPPPHF. The chain recombines TRBV29-1 with TRBJ1-6, with 7 bases aligning to TRBD1. The CDR3 is 13 residues long. Germline CDR1 and CDR2: SQVTM and ANQGSEA.

Notes on this clonotype: Being one base from a much bigger clone, this may be a read error. The conserved phenylalanine or tryptophan normally closing the CDR3 is absent here, so this likely arose from a read error. This chain joins TRBV12-3 or TRBV12-4 and TRBJ2-7; TRBD1 aligns across 7 bases. Trimming cost V 6 bases and J 6 bases; bases outside gene matches: 5. The CDR3 is 12 residues long. CDR3 sequence (DNA): TGTGCCAGCAGCTATACAGGGGTCGAGCAGTACTTA. Its translation is CASSYTGVEQYL.

J is TRBJ2-1 and V is TRBV6-5, with TRBD2 as a possible D gene (8 bases). The ends were cut back, 6 bases at V and 4 bases at J, with 31 bases in the middle. Germline V lookup: CDR1 MNHEY, CDR2 SVGAGI. CDR3 length equals 20 residues. The CDR3 nucleotides are TGTGCCAGCAGGCGGGGAGGGACAGCGGGAGCCCAGTCCTCTTACAATGAGCAGTTCTTC. It yields the protein CASRRGGTAGAQSSYNEQFF.

This clonotype was counted a single time. This may arise from a read error, as a much more abundant clone is one base away. It is likely a read error, because the conserved phenylalanine at the end of the CDR3 is missing. The chain employs TRBV6-1 and TRBJ2-7, with D unclear. The germline CDR1 and CDR2 sequences are MNHNS and SASEGT. Trimming took off 10 bases at V and 5 bases at J, with 12 bases between the two ends. The CDR3 is 11 amino acids. In DNA form, the CDR3 reads TGTGCCACTCGGGTTGCCGACGAGCAGTACTTA. It codes for CATRVADEQYL.

Of note for this clonotype: A read error may be the cause here, since a much bigger clone is one base away. The J gene is TRBJ2-5, the V gene TRBV6-5, with 9 bases that match TRBD1. The CDR3 has 15 residues. Germline CDR1 and CDR2: MNHEY and SVGAGI. CDR3 sequence reads: CASSFGQGRQENQYF. Here the CDR3 DNA reads TGTGCCAGCAGTTTTGGACAGGGGAGACAAGAGAACCAGTACTTC.

A remark on this clonotype: No conserved phenylalanine or tryptophan is present at the end of the CDR3, so a read error is the likely explanation. The rearrangement uses TRBV11-2 and TRBJ1-1, with D unresolved. Germline V CDR1 and CDR2: SGHAT, FQNNGV. The CDR3 runs to 14 residues. The CDR3 sequence: CASSLMGRDTEAFY. DNA of the CDR3: TGTGCCAGTAGCTTAATGGGGAGGGACACTGAAGCTTTCTAT.